The 27 T cell receptor beta chains reported below all come from one sample, sequenced in a study of T cells in Graves' hyperthyroidism and ophthalmopathy. From RNA transcripts, TCR beta CDR3 regions were amplified. HTBI primers were used for first-round RT-PCR of the TCR CDR3. TCRdb reanalysed the multiplex PCR reads using MiXCR and keeps one entry per CDR3 protein. This sample has over 700,000 distinct CDR3 sequences, with just over 35% found just once. The specimen sequenced was blood. These receptors were collected from a woman between 40 and 50 years old with Graves' hyperthyroidism.

This clonotype appeared many times. The J gene is TRBJ2-2, the V gene TRBV7-9; D not resolved. This CDR3 region has 13 residues. V was pared by 1 base and J by 5 bases, with 5 bases between. Germline V gene data show CDR1 as SEHNR and CDR2 as FQNEAQ (reference sequence). DNA of the CDR3: TGTGCCAGCAGCTTAGAACAAACCGGGGAGCTGTTTTTT. Translating gives CASSLEQTGELFF.

The rearrangement joins TRBV19 to TRBJ1-1, with D uncertain. The V gene's germline CDR1 is LNHDA and CDR2 SQIVND (reference sequence). The V end lost 5 bases, the J end lost 8 bases, and 15 bases lay between the germline ends. The CDR3 has 13 residues. In DNA, the CDR3 is TGTGCCAGTAGTCCCTGGCGGAGGGCCGAAGCTTTCTTT. It yields the protein CASSPWRRAEAFF.

This chain connects TRBV7-2 to TRBJ2-5, with TRBD2 as a possible D gene (6 bases). The V and J ends lost 5 bases and 4 bases respectively, with 17 bases between them. CDR3 length: 15 amino acids. Germline-derived CDR1 and CDR2 are SGHTA and FQGNSA. CDR3 in DNA: TGTGCCAGCAGCGGGGGTACTAACGGGGGAGAGACCCAGTACTTC. Its translation: CASSGGTNGGETQYF.

The CDR3 loop is CASSLGASGGSSYEQYF. DNA for the CDR3: TGTGCCAGCAGCTTAGGGGCTAGCGGGGGGAGCTCCTACGAGCAGTACTTC. The genes are TRBV7-2 and TRBJ2-7, with 11 bases matching TRBD2. CDR1 and CDR2 from the germline V gene are SGHTA and FQGNSA. The V segment lost 1 base and the J segment 0 bases; nucleotides outside the gene matches: 5. CDR3 length equals 17 residues.

This clonotype occurred many times. The chain employs TRBV9 and TRBJ1-1; D ambiguous. Germline-derived CDR1 and CDR2 are SGDLS and YYNGEE. This CDR3 comprises 16 residues. V dropped 0 bases and J dropped 0 bases, with 12 bases sitting between them. The CDR3 loop is CASSVGLPGLNTEAFF. CDR3 nucleotide sequence: TGTGCCAGCAGCGTAGGCCTCCCGGGCTTGAACACTGAAGCTTTCTTT.

This clonotype was seen a handful of times. The chain has TRBV15 and TRBJ2-7, with 9 bases lining up with TRBD1. J lost 2 bases, V lost 4 bases, and 3 bases had no gene match. The CDR3 contains 14 residues. Germline lookup yields CDR1 LNHNV and CDR2 YYDKDF (reference sequence). For the CDR3, the DNA is TGTGCCACCAGCACCCGGACAGGGGCCTACGAGCAGTACTTC. Its protein product is CATSTRTGAYEQYF.

Comments on this clonotype: This clone may be a read error of a much larger clone one base away. This sequence joins TRBV5-4 and TRBJ2-6; D is perhaps TRBD2 (5 bases). The germline V gene has CDR1 SGHNT and CDR2 YYREEE (reference sequence). CDR3 length: 16 amino acids. The CDR3 loop reads CVSSSGGGSGANVLTF. CDR3 in DNA: TGTGTCAGCAGCTCCGGAGGAGGCTCTGGGGCCAACGTCCTGACTTTC.

This clonotype has a count of ten or more. V and J are TRBV5-1 and TRBJ2-7; D is perhaps TRBD1 or TRBD2 (5 bases each). The CDR3 runs to 16 residues. Trimming stripped 2 bases from V and 2 bases from J, with 17 bases between. CDR1 is SGHRS, CDR2 YFSETQ, per germline. Here the CDR3 reads CASSLTGPPLTYEQYF. The DNA of the CDR3 is TGCGCCAGCAGCTTAACGGGACCCCCCTTGACCTACGAGCAGTACTTC.

This clonotype was counted ten times or more. The junction departs from the called germline gene at one end, perhaps through a read error. The V gene is TRBV5-1, the J gene TRBJ2-7, with 13 nucleotides matching TRBD2. Germline CDR1 and CDR2: SGHRS and YFSETQ. The CDR3 covers 15 residues. The chain's CDR3 is CASSPTSGGTYEQYF. DNA of the CDR3: TGTGCCAGCAGCCCGACTAGCGGGGGGACCTACGAGCAGTACTTC. Variable domain in full (rest from reference TRBV5-1 and TRBJ2-7): KAGVTQTPRYLIKTRGQQVTLSCSPISGHRSVSWYQQTPGQGLQFLFEYFSETQRNKGNFPGRFSGRQFSNSRSEMNVSTLELGDSALYLCASSPTSGGTYEQYFGPGTRLTVT.

This clonotype came up many times. The V gene is TRBV16, the J gene TRBJ2-7; D uncertain. Germline CDR1 reads KGHSY; CDR2 reads FQNENV. The V gene lost 4 bases and the J gene lost 6 bases, with 13 bases spanning the gap. The CDR3 length is 13 residues. The CDR3 is CASSPRTASEQYF. In DNA, the CDR3 is TGTGCCAGCAGCCCCCGGACGGCGAGCGAGCAGTACTTC.

This clonotype was seen ten or more times. The J gene is TRBJ2-5, the V gene TRBV20-1; D is possibly TRBD1 (5 bases). Trimming removed 6 bases at V and 1 base at J, with 18 bases between. Germline V gene data show CDR1 as DFQATT and CDR2 as SNEGSKA (reference sequence). There are 15 residues in the CDR3. CDR3 loop: CSALPFGQGQETQYF. In DNA form, the CDR3 reads TGCAGTGCGTTACCCTTTGGGCAGGGCCAAGAGACCCAGTACTTC.

This clonotype has just a few counts. The CDR3 DNA reads as TGCAGTGCCAGACGAACAGGGACTCTTTGGGAACCCCTCCACTTT. Translated, it gives CSARRTGTLWEPLHF. This chain uses TRBV20-1 with TRBJ1-6; possible D gene TRBD1, 6 bases. This CDR3 comprises 15 residues. Trimming stripped 6 bases from V and 12 bases from J, with 24 bases between. From germline, CDR1 is DFQATT and CDR2 SNEGSKA (reference sequence).

This clonotype was observed at least ten times. V gene TRBV2 combines with J gene TRBJ2-7; TRBD1 is a possible D gene (6 bases). There are 13 residues in the CDR3. The germline V and J ends were trimmed by 4 bases and 3 bases, with 10 bases remaining between them. CDR1 and CDR2 from the germline V gene are SNHLY and FYNNEI. The CDR3 DNA reads TGTGCCAGCAGTGCCGACAGGAGCTACGAGCAGTACTTC. Translated, it gives CASSADRSYEQYF.

At least ten counts were recorded for this clonotype. J is TRBJ1-6 and V is TRBV20-1; D gene ambiguous. Germline V CDR1 and CDR2: DFQATT, SNEGSKA (reference sequence). The V and J ends lost 3 bases and 6 bases respectively, with 9 bases between them. The CDR3 is made up of 13 amino acids. The CDR3 here is CSASEIPNSPLHF. The CDR3 nucleotides read TGCAGTGCTAGTGAGATTCCTAATTCACCCCTCCACTTT.

The rearrangement links TRBV7-2 to TRBJ1-2; weak D call: TRBD1 (6 bases). CDR1 is SGHTA and CDR2 is FQGNSA in the germline V gene. Trimming took 1 base from V and 6 from J, leaving 12 bases between them. This CDR3 has 14 residues. The CDR3 DNA follows: TGTGCCAGCAGCTTAGGCGGGGGGCTTGATGGCTACACCTTC. This codes for CASSLGGGLDGYTF.

The chain recombines TRBV6-2 or TRBV6-3 with TRBJ1-5; 8 bases map to TRBD1. This CDR3 contains 14 residues. The V gene end was trimmed by 8 bases and the J gene end by 4 bases; junction bases not matched to a gene: 7. Looked up from germline, CDR1 is MNHEY and CDR2 is SVGEGT. The CDR3 DNA sequence: TGTGCCAGCCACAGGGGGATATGGAATCAGCCCCAGCATTTT. This encodes CASHRGIWNQPQHF.

This clonotype was observed at least ten times. This chain joins TRBV19 and TRBJ1-5, with D possibly matching TRBD1 (6 bases). Germline V CDR1 and CDR2: LNHDA, SQIVND (reference sequence). The V end lost 3 bases, the J end lost 6 bases, and 9 bases lay between the germline ends. The CDR3 runs 13 residues. The CDR3 region is CASSIGGAQPQHF. CDR3 coding DNA: TGTGCCAGTAGTATTGGGGGGGCTCAGCCCCAGCATTTT.

For this clonotype: This may stem from a read error, because a much larger clone lies one nucleotide away. In this CDR3 the conserved last residue, phenylalanine or tryptophan, is missing, so a read error is likely. V and J are TRBV7-2 and TRBJ2-5, with D perhaps TRBD1 (6 bases). The CDR3 length is 15 residues. Germline CDR1 and CDR2: SGHTA and FQGNSA. V lost 6 bases to trimming and J lost 2 bases, with 16 bases between them. The CDR3 sequence is CASRNSGQIQETQYL. Written as DNA, the CDR3 is TGTGCCAGCAGGAACTCGGGACAAATACAAGAGACCCAGTACCTC.

The chain employs TRBV6-1 and TRBJ2-7; 10 bases fit TRBD1. The junction had 6 bases not matched to a gene; V was cut back by 7 bases and J by 0 bases. The CDR3 consists of 15 residues. Germline V gives CDR1 MNHNS, CDR2 SASEGT. The CDR3 loop reads CASKYGTGASYEQYF. The DNA of the CDR3 is TGTGCCAGCAAATACGGGACAGGGGCCTCCTACGAGCAGTACTTC.

As for this clonotype: This may be a read error, as it is one base from a much larger clone. This chain links TRBV7-2 with TRBJ1-2; TRBD1 matches at 8 bases. The CDR3 covers 14 residues. Germline CDR1 reads SGHTA; CDR2 reads FQGNSA. V lost 5 bases, J lost 7 bases, and 9 bases stayed unmatched. The CDR3 here is CASSLNRGEGGYTF. The CDR3 region has the DNA TGTGCCAGCAGCCTCAACAGGGGGGAGGGTGGCTACACCTTC.

This clonotype has a handful of counts. The rearrangement joins TRBV7-9 to TRBJ2-5; 7 bases fit TRBD1. The CDR3 sequence is 15 residues long. Germline V gene sequence: CDR1 SEHNR, CDR2 FQNEAQ (reference sequence). V gave up 1 base and J gave up 4 bases; unmatched junction bases: 6. The CDR3 DNA reads as TGTGCCAGCAGCTTAGAGGGCGCAGGGGGAGAGACCCAGTACTTC. It yields the protein CASSLEGAGGETQYF.

The rearrangement joins TRBV7-2 to TRBJ1-5, with 9 bases matching TRBD1. The junction had 6 bases not matched to a gene; V was cut back by 0 bases and J by 3 bases. Germline CDR1 and CDR2: SGHTA and FQGNSA. The CDR3 loop spans 17 amino acids. CDR3 bases: TGTGCCAGCAGCTTAGCGGGACAGGGCTATCACAATCAGCCCCAGCATTTT. This encodes CASSLAGQGYHNQPQHF.

This clonotype came up many times. The V and J genes are TRBV7-2 and TRBJ1-3; possible D gene TRBD1, 5 bases. The CDR3 has 15 residues. The germline V gene encodes CDR1 SGHTA and CDR2 FQGNSA. Trimming shortened V by 4 bases and J by 5 bases, and 15 bases separated the two germline ends. The CDR3 nucleotides read TGTGCCAGCAGCTGGGGACGCCCGCTGCGAAACACCATATATTTT. Protein product: CASSWGRPLRNTIYF.

This clonotype showed up just a few times. The chain uses TRBV19 and TRBJ1-1; D may be TRBD1 (6 bases). CDR3 length: 17 amino acids. Germline CDR1 LNHDA, CDR2 SQIVND (reference sequence). Trimming removed 6 bases from V and 1 base from J, with 21 bases in between. CDR3 residues: CASRSLFYRAENTEAFF. DNA of the CDR3: TGTGCCAGTAGGTCTCTTTTTTACAGGGCCGAGAACACTGAAGCTTTCTTT. Looking up the rest from reference TRBV19 and TRBJ1-1 gives the full variable domain: DGGITQSPKYLFRKEGQNVTLSCEQNLNHDAMYWYRQDPGQGLRLIYYSQIVNDFQKGDIAEGYSVSREKKESFPLTVTSAQKNPTAFYLCASRSLFYRAENTEAFFGQGTRLTVV.

This clonotype was observed a handful of times. This rearrangement joins TRBV6-5 to TRBJ2-2; D not resolved. The CDR3 sequence is 16 residues long. V gave up 0 bases and J gave up 1 base, with 9 bases separating them. The germline gives CDR1 MNHEY, CDR2 SVGAGI. The CDR3 coding sequence is TGTGCCAGCAGTTACTCGAGTTCAGGGAACACCGGGGAGCTGTTTTTT. This sequence encodes CASSYSSSGNTGELFF.

This chain uses TRBV6-1 with TRBJ1-5; D is uncertain. Trimming cost V 3 bases and J 5 bases, with 11 bases left between them. This CDR3 comprises 14 residues. Germline CDR1 and CDR2: MNHNS and SASEGT. CDR3: CASSDGLGDQPQHF. The CDR3 nucleotides are TGTGCCAGCAGTGACGGACTCGGCGATCAGCCCCAGCATTTT.

This clonotype occurred a few times. V and J are TRBV7-2 and TRBJ1-4; 7 bases match TRBD1. This CDR3 contains 14 residues. Looked up from germline, CDR1 is SGHTA and CDR2 is FQGNSA. The ends lost 4 bases at V and 3 bases at J; junction bases unmatched: 2. The CDR3 sequence: CASSSQGSNEKLFF. Here the CDR3 DNA reads TGTGCCAGCAGCTCACAGGGGTCTAATGAAAAACTGTTTTTT.